Listed below are T cell receptor beta chains from one sample, sequenced in a study of T cells after yellow fever vaccination. A single record per CDR3 protein comes from TCRdb applying MiXCR to the 5' RACE reads. Of 620,000 or so distinct CDR3 sequences in the sample, less than 20% are singletons; the top ten hold 17%. The input for sequencing was PBMCs, taken less than 6 days after the first yellow fever vaccination. The receptors were gathered from a man between 18 and 29 years old who received the YFV17D yellow fever vaccine. CDR3s include the opening cysteine and the closing phenylalanine or tryptophan. The D gene is left open where the match is weak. Only some rows state a clone size, as once, few, many or a class for expanded clones.

clone_size j_call d_call v_call cdr3_nt cdr3_aa
. TRBJ2-2 . TRBV9 TGTGCCAGCAGCGTAGATGGAGGGGCTAACACCGGGGAGCTGTTTTTT CASSVDGGANTGELFF
many TRBJ2-3 . TRBV12-3/TRBV12-4 TGTGCCAGCCGCCCCGCCGGGGGGCATACGCAGTATTTT CASRPAGGHTQYF
many TRBJ2-7 . TRBV6-1 TGTGCCAGCAGAAGAGGGGGGAGCTCCTACGAGCAGTACTTC CASRRGGSSYEQYF
many TRBJ2-4 TRBD2 TRBV7-2 TGTGCCAGCAGCTTAGGCGTAAACCGGGACTACCAAAACATTCAGTACTTC CASSLGVNRDYQNIQYF
. TRBJ1-2 . TRBV5-4 TGTGCCAGCAGCTTGGGGACAGCTTTTGATGGCTACACCTTC CASSLGTAFDGYTF
few TRBJ2-5 TRBD2 TRBV4-1 TGCGCCAGCAGCCAAGAGTGGGCTAGCGGGGCCGAGACCCAGTACTTC CASSQEWASGAETQYF
many TRBJ1-4 . TRBV29-1 TGCAGCGTGAAAGGGGGTAATGAAAAACTGTTTTTT CSVKGGNEKLFF
. TRBJ2-1 TRBD1 TRBV20-1 TGCAGTGCTAGGGGGGAGACAGGGCACCCCTACAATGAGCAGTTCTTC CSARGETGHPYNEQFF
few TRBJ2-1 . TRBV6-2/TRBV6-3 TGTGCCAGCTCGGTACAATCCTACAATGAGCAGTTCTTC CASSVQSYNEQFF
. TRBJ2-3 . TRBV27 TGTGCCAGCAGTCCTGGCACTAGCAGCAGGTCAGATACGCAGTATTTT CASSPGTSSRSDTQYF
. TRBJ1-4 . TRBV11-2 TGTGCCAGCAGCCTCTCGCAGGATGAAAAACTGTTTTTT CASSLSQDEKLFF
. TRBJ1-1 TRBD1 TRBV6-5 TGTGCCAGCAGTTATCGCCGGGCAGGGGGCGATGAAGCTTTCTTT CASSYRRAGGDEAFF
. TRBJ2-1 . TRBV12-5 TGTGCTAGTGGTTTGGGACCTGAGCAGTTCTTC CASGLGPEQFF
few TRBJ1-4 . TRBV29-1 TGCAGCGCGCCGGGCCCCCTGAATGAAAAACTGTTTTTT CSAPGPLNEKLFF
once TRBJ2-1 TRBD1 TRBV14 TGTGCCAGCAGCCAAGACAGGGGGTTTGAAGAGCAGTTCTTC CASSQDRGFEEQFF
. TRBJ1-1 . TRBV20-1 TGCAGTGCAGCCTCGGCAGGGACTCGCACTGAAGCTTTCTTT CSAASAGTRTEAFF
. TRBJ1-4 TRBD1 TRBV5-1 TGCGCCAGCAGCCGAACAGGGGGGACTAATGAAAAACTGTTTTTT CASSRTGGTNEKLFF
. TRBJ2-3 TRBD2 TRBV7-8 TGTGCCAGCAGCTTACAGGGGTGGACTAGCGTCGCAGATACGCAGTATTTT CASSLQGWTSVADTQYF
. TRBJ2-2 . TRBV7-3 TGTGCCAGCAGCTTAAAGGGCTACAACACCGGGGAGCTGTTTTTT CASSLKGYNTGELFF
many TRBJ2-1 TRBD1 TRBV7-7 TGTGCTAGCAGCTCTTGGGGGACAGGGGGCGATGAGCAGTTCTTC CASSSWGTGGDEQFF
. TRBJ2-3 . TRBV7-2 TGTGCCAGCAGGTCCACCAGCACAGATACGCAGTATTTT CASRSTSTDTQYF
few TRBJ2-3 . TRBV6-1 TGTGCCAGCCGCCCCGAGGGGCTGGCGGATACGCAGTATTTT CASRPEGLADTQYF
many TRBJ2-1 . TRBV4-1 TGCGCCAGCAGCCACCCCTTAATCAGGGACAATGAGCAGTTCTTC CASSHPLIRDNEQFF
. TRBJ2-2 . TRBV5-4 TGTGCCAGCAGCTTGCACGGACCAACGAGCAGCAACACCGGGGAGCTGTTTTTT CASSLHGPTSSNTGELFF
. TRBJ1-5 . TRBV7-9 TGTGCCAGCAGCTTAGCGCTGGGGGGCGATCAGCCCCAGCATTTT CASSLALGGDQPQHF
. TRBJ1-4 TRBD1 TRBV5-1 TGCGCCAGCAGCGGGGGACAGTTGCGTGAAAAACTGTTTTTT CASSGGQLREKLFF
. TRBJ2-3 TRBD2 TRBV10-3 TGTGCCATCAGTGAGTCGAGCGGGGGGAACCCAGATACGCAGTATTTT CAISESSGGNPDTQYF
few TRBJ2-3 . TRBV5-1 TGCGCCAGCAGCTCAGCGCCGCCAGCCAGCACAGATACGCAGTATTTT CASSSAPPASTDTQYF
. TRBJ2-5 . TRBV12-3/TRBV12-4 TGTGCCAGCAGTTTATTAGACAGCCTTGGGCAGACCCAGTACTTC CASSLLDSLGQTQYF
. TRBJ1-1 TRBD1 TRBV19 TGTGCCAGCAACAGGGGGCGGACAGTCACTGAAGCTTTCTTT CASNRGRTVTEAFF
. TRBJ2-7 . TRBV10-2 TGCGCCAGCAGTGAGTCCAGATACCGCGAGCAGTGCTTC CASSESRYREQCF
. TRBJ1-1 . TRBV11-2 TGTGCCAGCAGCCTAGTGGGGTCCCCGAGGAGGACTGAAGCTTTCTTT CASSLVGSPRRTEAFF
few TRBJ1-1 TRBD1 TRBV5-1 TGCGCCAGCAGTCTGGTAGGGCAGGGGGCCTTAACTGAAGCTTTCTTT CASSLVGQGALTEAFF
. TRBJ2-7 . TRBV10-3 TGTGCCATCAATGCCAGGGAGAGGCCCTACGAGCAGTACTTC CAINARERPYEQYF
. TRBJ1-1 . TRBV12-3/TRBV12-4 TGTGCCAGCAGCGTTGTAAGGGGGAACACTGAAGCTTTCTTT CASSVVRGNTEAFF
few TRBJ2-7 . TRBV11-2 TGTGCCAGCAGCCCCGCCGGGACAACACTTATGGAGCAGTACTTC CASSPAGTTLMEQYF
. TRBJ2-6 . TRBV28 TGTGGCCACTCCTCTGGGGCCAACGTCCTGACTTTC CGHSSGANVLTF
. TRBJ2-4 . TRBV11-2 TGTGCCAGCAGCTCCACCGGGGGGCAGGGCCAGTACTTC CASSSTGGQGQYF
. TRBJ2-3 . TRBV27 TGTGCCAGCAGTTTCGGGGCTATGGGACCCTTGGGAGATACGCAGTATTTT CASSFGAMGPLGDTQYF
. TRBJ2-2 TRBD2 TRBV7-8 TGTGCCAGCAGCCATAGACTAGCGGGGGCGAATACCGGGGAGCTGTTTTTT CASSHRLAGANTGELFF
few TRBJ2-7 TRBD2 TRBV5-4 TGTGCCAGCAGGCGGGGGGGCGCATACGAGCAGTACTTC CASRRGGAYEQYF
. TRBJ1-2 . TRBV4-3 TGCGCCAGCAGCCCAGCCAGGGTCTCTAACTATGGCTACACCTTC CASSPARVSNYGYTF
. TRBJ2-7 . TRBV10-2 TGCGCCAGCAGTGATAACGCCCTCTCCTACGAGCAGTACTTC CASSDNALSYEQYF
. TRBJ2-1 . TRBV5-1 TGCGCCAGCAGCTCTGGAATGGGCAGCTACAATGAGCAGTTCTTC CASSSGMGSYNEQFF
few TRBJ2-1 TRBD1 TRBV5-1 TGCGCCAGCAGCTTCTCAGGGACAGGGGAGTTCTTC CASSFSGTGEFF
. TRBJ1-2 TRBD1 TRBV20-1 TGCAGTGCTAGTCACACACACGACAGGGGTTTGGGCTATGGCTACACCTTC CSASHTHDRGLGYGYTF
many TRBJ1-5 TRBD1 TRBV20-1 TGCAGTGCTAGAGATCCCCTCAACAGGGGCGGTCATCAGCCCCAGCATTTT CSARDPLNRGGHQPQHF
. TRBJ2-2 . TRBV10-3 TGTGCCATCAGTGAGTCCCAGGCTTACGGTAGCCTTAACACCGGGGAGCTGTTTTTT CAISESQAYGSLNTGELFF
few TRBJ2-5 . TRBV4-1 TGCGCCAGCAGCCAGGCAGGTGGGGGACAAGAGACCCAGTACTTC CASSQAGGGQETQYF
. TRBJ2-2 . TRBV7-9 TGTGCCAGCAGCTCCCCCGACGGAGCCGGGGAGCTGTTTTTT CASSSPDGAGELFF
once TRBJ2-1 . TRBV7-9 TGTGCCAGCAGCCGCTTCGGGACACGACCTACGGATGAGCAGTTCTTC CASSRFGTRPTDEQFF
. TRBJ1-5 TRBD1 TRBV20-1 TGCAGTGCTAATGGACAGGGCGGGGGTCAGCCCCAGCATTTT CSANGQGGGQPQHF
. TRBJ1-6 . TRBV6-2/TRBV6-3 TGTGCCAGCAGTTCCAGCGCAGGGCTGCCCTACCTCCACTTT CASSSSAGLPYLHF
. TRBJ2-1 . TRBV19 TGTGCCAGTAGTATAATCTCGGGCTACAATGAGCAGTTCTTC CASSIISGYNEQFF
. TRBJ2-3 TRBD2 TRBV28 TGTGCCAGCAGCGCGGGGGGGGCCAGACCAGATACGCAGTATTTT CASSAGGARPDTQYF
. TRBJ2-1 . TRBV7-8 TGTGCCAGCAGCGGCACTTGGGGGGCTAGCTATGAGCAGTTCTTC CASSGTWGASYEQFF
. TRBJ2-3 TRBD2 TRBV12-3/TRBV12-4 TGTGCCAGCAGCCCCCCGGGACTAGCGGGGAGTTTGGGTAGGGATACGCAGTATTTT CASSPPGLAGSLGRDTQYF
many TRBJ1-1 TRBD1 TRBV10-3 TGTGCCATCAGTGTTGGGACAGGGTCCCCTGAAGCTTTCTTT CAISVGTGSPEAFF
few TRBJ2-6 . TRBV5-4 TGTGCCAGCAGCTTGGGGCAGGGAGGTGGGGCCAACGTCCTGACTTTC CASSLGQGGGANVLTF
few TRBJ1-5 TRBD1 TRBV7-2 TGTGCCAGCAGCTTAGCGGAGGGGGCCCAGCCCCAGCATTTT CASSLAEGAQPQHF